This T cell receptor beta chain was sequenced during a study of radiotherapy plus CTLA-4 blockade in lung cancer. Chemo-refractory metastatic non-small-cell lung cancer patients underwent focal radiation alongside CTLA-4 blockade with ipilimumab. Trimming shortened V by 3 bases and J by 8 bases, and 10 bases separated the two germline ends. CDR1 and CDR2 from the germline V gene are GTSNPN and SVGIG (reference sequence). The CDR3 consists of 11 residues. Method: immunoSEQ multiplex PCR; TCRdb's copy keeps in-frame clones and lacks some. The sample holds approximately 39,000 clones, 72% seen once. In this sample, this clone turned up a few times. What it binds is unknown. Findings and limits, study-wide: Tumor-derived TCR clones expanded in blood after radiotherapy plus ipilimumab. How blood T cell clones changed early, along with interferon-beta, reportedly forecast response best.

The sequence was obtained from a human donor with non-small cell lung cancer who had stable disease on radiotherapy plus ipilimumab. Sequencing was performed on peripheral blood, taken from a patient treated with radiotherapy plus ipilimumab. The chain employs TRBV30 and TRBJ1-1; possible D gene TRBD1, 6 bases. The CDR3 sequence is CAWRYRGEAFF. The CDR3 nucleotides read TGTGCCTGGAGATATAGGGGGGAAGCTTTCTTT.